The entry below describes one T cell receptor beta chain. This clone was seen more than once but under ten times. Its antigen is currently not known. No base-level quality is on record; no much larger clone is a single base apart. The source of the sample is a study of beta chain features in type 1 diabetes (dated by TCRdb to between 2018 and 2020). Background for the entire study: Patients and healthy donors did not differ in mean age, gender distribution, total cell number or subset yield. A total of roughly 99 million sorted cells were examined across all samples, and the number of cells per subset was strongly correlated with RNA yield. The study compared the TCRB repertoires of sorted circulating CD4+ T cell subsets in recently diagnosed type 1 diabetes patients with those in matched healthy donors. Naive and central memory subsets were obtained from all 30 or so donors, but regulatory and stem cell-like memory subsets were isolated from only 8 patients and roughly eight healthy donors.

All of the isolated RNA was reverse transcribed with the High Capacity cDNA Reverse Transcription Kit, so expressed TCRB transcripts were sequenced. Deep immunoSEQ sequencing was performed on naive, central memory and regulatory T cell samples, with an average of roughly 3.3 million total reads per sample. After sorted cells were lysed in RLT buffer, RNA was extracted with DNase-treated RNeasy Micro or Mini kits, with the choice depending on cell number. To prevent cross-contamination, every cell subset was processed on its own, while patient and healthy donor samples were processed together. TCRB sequences were amplified from cDNA with the immunoSEQ multiplex PCR, producing 87-bp fragments spanning the CDR3 region. Amplicons were sequenced on the Illumina HiSeq platform. Under the source paper's analysis protocol: Synthetic template baselines were used to correct PCR bias computationally, reads within Hamming distance 2 were collapsed together, and singletons that could not be merged were discarded. Reads were aligned against IMGT so that V, D and J genes, CDR3 length and insertions or deletions at six rearrangement sites could be assigned. Clonotype counts were normalized to sorted cell number within each subset before computing true diversity and Gini coefficients with the tcR R package. The overlap coefficient, calculated on TCRB nucleotide sequences, was used to quantify repertoire sharing. Out-of-frame TCRB sequences from naive cells were analyzed as a proxy for the pre-selection repertoire. This is the immuneACCESS table as TCRdb keeps it, with only in-frame sequences that have V and J called. A part of the clones is gone; compared with another copy, unresolved V genes explain less than half, and the rest is unexplained. V and J calls plus clone size are reproduced from that table; the DNA served to infer D and trimming. The sample table contains 450,000 or so clones; only one count was recorded for 9.5% to 12% of them. 0.045% to 0.06% of the sample comes from the top ten.

Each donor gave one peripheral blood draw, approximately 100 mL on average, collected into heparinised tubes. A BD FACSAria II was used to sort naive, central memory, regulatory and stem cell-like memory CD4+ T cells with a panel that included CD45RO, CCR7, CD25, CD127, CD95 and CD27. Every sorted population had a purity above 95%. PBMCs were isolated right away by Lymphoprep density gradient centrifugation and were stained directly, without culture. So that batch effects would be minimized, each experiment stained and sorted samples in pairs, pairing one healthy donor with one patient. CDR1 and CDR2, per the germline V gene (reference sequence), are DFQATT and SNEGSKA. From the cysteine up to the phenylalanine, the CDR3 has a length of 11 residues. CDR3 DNA is the only sequence kept; it has 33 bases, read in frame from the first base. The junction shows trimming of 5 bases on V and 7 bases on J, plus 9 bases between the germline ends.

Overall study outcomes, separate from this receptor: Only small numbers of individuals were included in the HLA sub-analyses, which left unresolved whether HLA type had any influence on TCRB rearrangement. In all four CD4+ subsets, TCRB CDR3 length was moderately but significantly shorter in type 1 diabetes patients. PCR may preferentially amplify shorter templates, but because patient and control samples were amplified and corrected together, any resulting skew would affect both groups equally. At VDJ recombination sites, type 1 diabetes patients had fewer insertions and more deleted nucleotides, which implies abnormalities in thymic rearrangement. Naive, central memory and regulatory TCRB repertoires appeared to be more similar among patients than among healthy donors. Because cDNA was sequenced instead of genomic DNA, highly expressing activated cells could be over-represented, though the groups showed no difference in activation or CD3 levels.

The clonotype was recovered from a woman aged 18-30 years in good health. Rearrangement joined TRBV20-1 to TRBJ1-5; D gene: possibly TRBD1, on 5 matching bases. The sample comprised naive CD4+ T cells from blood. The cell subset or site tag for this specimen amounts to: true naive CD4+ T cells. The CDR3 has the sequence CSAGGAQPQHF. The sequenced DNA is TGCAGTGCTGGAGGGGCGCAGCCCCAGCATTTT.